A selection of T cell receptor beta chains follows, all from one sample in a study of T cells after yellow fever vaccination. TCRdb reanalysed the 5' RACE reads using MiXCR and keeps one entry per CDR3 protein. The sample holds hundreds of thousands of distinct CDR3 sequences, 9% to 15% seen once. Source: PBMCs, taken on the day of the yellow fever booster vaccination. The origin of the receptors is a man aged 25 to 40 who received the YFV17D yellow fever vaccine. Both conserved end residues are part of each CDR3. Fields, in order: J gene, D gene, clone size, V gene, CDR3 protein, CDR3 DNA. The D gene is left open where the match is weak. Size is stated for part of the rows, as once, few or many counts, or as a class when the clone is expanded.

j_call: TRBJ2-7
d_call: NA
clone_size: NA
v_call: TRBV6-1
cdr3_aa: CASSGAGIYAYEQYF
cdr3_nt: TGTGCCAGCAGTGGCGCGGGGATCTACGCCTACGAGCAGTACTTC

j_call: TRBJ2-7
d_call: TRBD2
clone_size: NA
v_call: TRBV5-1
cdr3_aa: CASTFGREGYEQYF
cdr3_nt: TGCGCCAGCACCTTCGGGCGGGAGGGGTACGAGCAGTACTTC

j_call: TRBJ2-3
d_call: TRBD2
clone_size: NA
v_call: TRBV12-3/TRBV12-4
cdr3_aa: CASRRGGYSTDTQYF
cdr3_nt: TGTGCCAGCCGTCGCGGGGGTTACTCCACAGATACGCAGTATTTT

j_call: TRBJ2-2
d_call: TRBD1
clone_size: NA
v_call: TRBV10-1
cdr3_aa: CASSPSPGQGDTGELFF
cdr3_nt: TGCGCCAGCAGTCCTAGCCCCGGACAGGGTGACACCGGGGAGCTGTTTTTT

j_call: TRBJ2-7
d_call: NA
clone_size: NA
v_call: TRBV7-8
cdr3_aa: CASSHEDGSLEQYF
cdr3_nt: TGTGCCAGCAGCCACGAGGACGGGTCCCTCGAGCAGTACTTC

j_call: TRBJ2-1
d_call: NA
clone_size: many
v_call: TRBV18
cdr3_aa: CASSRGAYNEQFF
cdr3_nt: TGTGCCAGCTCACGGGGAGCCTACAATGAGCAGTTCTTC

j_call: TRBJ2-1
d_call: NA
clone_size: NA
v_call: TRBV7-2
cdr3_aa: CASSLGGSGGYEQFF
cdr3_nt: TGTGCCAGCAGCTTAGGGGGATCCGGGGGATATGAGCAGTTCTTC

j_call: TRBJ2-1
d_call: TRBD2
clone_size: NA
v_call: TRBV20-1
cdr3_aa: CSAGGSGRTDEQFF
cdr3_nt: TGCAGTGCTGGGGGAAGCGGGAGGACCGATGAGCAGTTCTTC

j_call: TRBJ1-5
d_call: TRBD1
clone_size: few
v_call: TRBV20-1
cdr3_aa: CSVDRGSQPQHF
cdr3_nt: TGCAGTGTTGACAGGGGAAGTCAGCCCCAGCATTTT

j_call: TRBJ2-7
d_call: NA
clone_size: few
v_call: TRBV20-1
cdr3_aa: CSATGTHNGEQYF
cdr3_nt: TGCAGTGCCACCGGGACGCATAACGGGGAGCAGTACTTC

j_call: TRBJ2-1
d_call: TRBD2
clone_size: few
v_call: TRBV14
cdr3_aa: CASRGIAGGEQFF
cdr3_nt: TGTGCCAGCAGGGGAATAGCGGGTGGTGAGCAGTTCTTC

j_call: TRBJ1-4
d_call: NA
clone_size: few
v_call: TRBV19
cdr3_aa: CATGAGGNEKLFF
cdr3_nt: TGTGCCACCGGGGCAGGCGGTAATGAAAAACTGTTTTTT

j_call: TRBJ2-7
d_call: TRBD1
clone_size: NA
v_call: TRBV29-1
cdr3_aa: CSVGTGDDEQYF
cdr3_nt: TGCAGCGTGGGGACAGGGGACGACGAGCAGTACTTC

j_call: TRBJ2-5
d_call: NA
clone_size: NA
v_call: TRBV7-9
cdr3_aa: CASSLEEGGETQYF
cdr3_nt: TGTGCCAGCAGCTTAGAGGAAGGGGGGGAGACCCAGTACTTC

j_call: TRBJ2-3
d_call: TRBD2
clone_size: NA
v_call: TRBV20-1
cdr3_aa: CSAEGLAEPTDTQYF
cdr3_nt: TGCAGTGCTGAAGGACTAGCGGAACCCACAGATACGCAGTATTTT

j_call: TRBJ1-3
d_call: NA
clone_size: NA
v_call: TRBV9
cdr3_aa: CASSVGWQGGNTIYF
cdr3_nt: TGTGCCAGCAGCGTAGGATGGCAGGGTGGAAACACCATATATTTT

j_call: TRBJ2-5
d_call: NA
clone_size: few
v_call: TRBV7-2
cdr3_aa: CASSLVGYGETQYF
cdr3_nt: TGTGCCAGCAGCTTAGTCGGGTACGGAGAGACCCAGTACTTC

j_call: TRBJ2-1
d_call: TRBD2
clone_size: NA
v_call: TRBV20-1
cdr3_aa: CCAAGTSGGSYNEQFF
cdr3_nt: TGCTGTGCTGCGGGGACTAGCGGGGGCTCCTACAATGAGCAGTTCTTC

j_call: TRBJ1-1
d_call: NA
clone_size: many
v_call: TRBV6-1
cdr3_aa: CASSGTLNTEAFF
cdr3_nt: TGTGCCAGCAGCGGGACCCTGAACACTGAAGCTTTCTTT

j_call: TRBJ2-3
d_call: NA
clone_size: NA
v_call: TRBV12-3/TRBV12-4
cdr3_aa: CASSMGIAATDTQYF
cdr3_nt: TGTGCCAGCAGTATGGGAATAGCGGCCACAGATACGCAGTATTTT

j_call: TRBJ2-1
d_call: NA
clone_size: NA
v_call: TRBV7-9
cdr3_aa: CASSLHSSYNEQFF
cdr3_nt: TGTGCCAGCAGCTTACACAGCTCCTACAATGAGCAGTTCTTC

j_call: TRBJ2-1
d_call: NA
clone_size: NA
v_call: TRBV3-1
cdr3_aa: CASSQLTGAGARGRVDEQFF
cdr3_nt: TGTGCCAGCAGCCAACTTACAGGGGCGGGAGCCCGCGGACGTGTAGATGAGCAGTTCTTC

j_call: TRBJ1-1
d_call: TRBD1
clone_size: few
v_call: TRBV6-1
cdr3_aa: CASETRQGAIEAFF
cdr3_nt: TGTGCCAGCGAGACCCGACAGGGGGCAATTGAAGCTTTCTTT

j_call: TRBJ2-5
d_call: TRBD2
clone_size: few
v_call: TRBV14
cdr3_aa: CASSQGLAGLQETQYF
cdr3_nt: TGTGCCAGCAGCCAAGGACTAGCGGGTCTACAAGAGACCCAGTACTTC

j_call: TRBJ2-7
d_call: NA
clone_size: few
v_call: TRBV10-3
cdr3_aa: CAIAQGAPYEQYF
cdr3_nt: TGTGCCATCGCCCAAGGGGCCCCCTACGAGCAGTACTTC

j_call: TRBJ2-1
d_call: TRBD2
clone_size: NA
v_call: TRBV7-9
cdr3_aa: CASSLALQLAGVNEQFF
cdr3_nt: TGTGCCAGCAGCTTAGCGCTTCAACTAGCGGGAGTGAATGAGCAGTTCTTC

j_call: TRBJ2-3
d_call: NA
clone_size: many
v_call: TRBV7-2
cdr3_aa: CASSLSVTDTQYF
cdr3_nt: TGTGCCAGCAGCCTTAGCGTCACAGATACGCAGTATTTT

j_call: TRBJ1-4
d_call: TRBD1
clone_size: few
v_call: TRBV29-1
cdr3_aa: CSAGQGATNEKLFF
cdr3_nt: TGCAGCGCCGGACAGGGGGCAACTAATGAAAAACTGTTTTTT

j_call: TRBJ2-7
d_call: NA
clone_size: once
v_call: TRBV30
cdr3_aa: CAWSVGHYYEQYF
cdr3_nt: TGTGCCTGGAGTGTAGGACACTACTACGAGCAGTACTTC

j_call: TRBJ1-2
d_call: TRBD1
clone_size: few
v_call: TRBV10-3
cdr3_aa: CAISESRTGNYGYTF
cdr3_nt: TGTGCCATCAGTGAGAGCAGGACAGGGAACTATGGCTACACCTTC

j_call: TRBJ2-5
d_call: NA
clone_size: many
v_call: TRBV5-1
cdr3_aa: CASSLGPQETQYF
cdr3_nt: TGCGCCAGCAGCCTCGGGCCCCAAGAGACCCAGTACTTC

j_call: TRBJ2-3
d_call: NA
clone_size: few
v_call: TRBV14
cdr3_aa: CASSRQGGLRDTQYF
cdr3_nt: TGTGCCAGCAGCCGCCAGGGAGGATTGAGGGATACGCAGTATTTT

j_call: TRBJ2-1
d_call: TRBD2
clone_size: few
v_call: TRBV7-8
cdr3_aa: CAATREVASLSYNEQFF
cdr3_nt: TGTGCCGCCACGCGGGAGGTCGCCTCTCTAAGCTACAATGAGCAGTTCTTC

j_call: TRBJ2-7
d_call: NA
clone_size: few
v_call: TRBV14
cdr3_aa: CASSQVLGVQYF
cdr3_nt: TGTGCCAGCAGCCAGGTACTAGGGGTGCAGTACTTC

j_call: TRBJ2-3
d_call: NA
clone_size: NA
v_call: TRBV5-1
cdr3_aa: CASSSRQTTDTQYF
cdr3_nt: TGCGCCAGCAGCTCAAGACAGACCACAGATACGCAGTATTTT

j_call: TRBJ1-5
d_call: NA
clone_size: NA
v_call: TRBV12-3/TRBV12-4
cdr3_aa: CASSLVGFRQPQHF
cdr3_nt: TGTGCCAGCAGTTTAGTCGGGTTTCGGCAGCCCCAGCATTTT

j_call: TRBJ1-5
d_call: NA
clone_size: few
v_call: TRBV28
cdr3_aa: CASSALQGYSNQPQHF
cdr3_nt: TGTGCCAGCAGTGCGCTACAGGGCTATAGCAATCAGCCCCAGCATTTT

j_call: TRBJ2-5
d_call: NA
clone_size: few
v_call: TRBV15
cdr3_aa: CATSTGVGETQYF
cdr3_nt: TGTGCCACCAGCACAGGGGTGGGGGAGACCCAGTACTTC

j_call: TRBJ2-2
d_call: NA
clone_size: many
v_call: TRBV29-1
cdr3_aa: CSAGAGELFF
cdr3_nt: TGCAGCGCCGGGGCCGGGGAGCTGTTTTTT

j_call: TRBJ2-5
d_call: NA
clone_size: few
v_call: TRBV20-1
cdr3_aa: CSAPTLLEGGETQYF
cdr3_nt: TGCAGTGCTCCAACTTTGCTCGAGGGAGGAGAGACCCAGTACTTC

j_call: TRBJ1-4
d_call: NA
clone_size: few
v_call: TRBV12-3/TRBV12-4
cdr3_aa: CASTKSTNEKLFF
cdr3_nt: TGTGCCAGCACTAAGAGCACTAATGAAAAACTGTTTTTT

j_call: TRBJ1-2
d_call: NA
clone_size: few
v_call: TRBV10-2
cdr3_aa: CASSDPQARDYTF
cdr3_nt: TGCGCCAGCAGTGATCCACAGGCCCGGGACTACACCTTC

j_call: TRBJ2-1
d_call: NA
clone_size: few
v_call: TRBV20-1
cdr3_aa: CSGKPPSSYNEQFF
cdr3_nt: TGCAGCGGAAAACCTCCATCCTCCTACAATGAGCAGTTCTTC

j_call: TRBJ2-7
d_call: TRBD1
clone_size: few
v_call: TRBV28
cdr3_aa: CASGGQTWGYEQYF
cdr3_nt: TGTGCCAGCGGGGGACAGACGTGGGGCTACGAGCAGTACTTC

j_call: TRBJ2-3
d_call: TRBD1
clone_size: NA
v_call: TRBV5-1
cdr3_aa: CASSLDAGGDTQYF
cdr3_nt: TGCGCCAGCAGCTTGGATGCAGGGGGCGATACGCAGTATTTT

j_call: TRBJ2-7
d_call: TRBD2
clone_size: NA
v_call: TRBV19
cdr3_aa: CASSWTSGYEQYF
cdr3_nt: TGTGCCAGTAGTTGGACTAGCGGCTACGAGCAGTACTTC

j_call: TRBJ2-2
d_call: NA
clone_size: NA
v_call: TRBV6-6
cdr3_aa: CASSYGGELFF
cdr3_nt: TGTGCCAGCAGTTACGGCGGGGAGCTGTTTTTT

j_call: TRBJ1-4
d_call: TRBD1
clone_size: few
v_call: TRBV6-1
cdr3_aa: CASRRTGGGEKLFF
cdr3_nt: TGTGCCAGCAGACGGACAGGGGGAGGTGAAAAACTGTTTTTT

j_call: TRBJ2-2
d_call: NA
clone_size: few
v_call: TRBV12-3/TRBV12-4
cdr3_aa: CASNVFAETGELFF
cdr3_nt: TGTGCCAGCAACGTCTTTGCGGAAACCGGGGAGCTGTTTTTT

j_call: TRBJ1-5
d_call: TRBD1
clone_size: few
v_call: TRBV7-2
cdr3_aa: CASSWGGQGIDQPQHF
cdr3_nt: TGTGCCAGCAGCTGGGGGGGACAGGGCATCGATCAGCCCCAGCATTTT

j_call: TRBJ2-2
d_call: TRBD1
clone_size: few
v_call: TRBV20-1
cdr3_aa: CSASTGQGPGELFF
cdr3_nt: TGCAGTGCTTCAACCGGACAGGGCCCCGGGGAGCTGTTTTTT

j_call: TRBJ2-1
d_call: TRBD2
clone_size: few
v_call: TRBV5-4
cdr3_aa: CASSWASGRGNEQFF
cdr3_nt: TGTGCCAGCAGCTGGGCTAGCGGGAGGGGCAATGAGCAGTTCTTC

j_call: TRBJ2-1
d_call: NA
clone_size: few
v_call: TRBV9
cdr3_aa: CASSGSGVISYNEQFF
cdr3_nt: TGTGCCAGCAGCGGTAGCGGTGTGATCTCCTACAATGAGCAGTTCTTC

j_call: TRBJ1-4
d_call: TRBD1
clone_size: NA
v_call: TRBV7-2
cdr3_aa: CASSSTGTGAEKLFF
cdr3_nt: TGTGCCAGCAGCTCCACCGGGACAGGGGCGGAAAAACTGTTTTTT

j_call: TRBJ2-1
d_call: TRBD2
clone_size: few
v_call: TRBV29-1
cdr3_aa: CSDTDSGRAYNEQFF
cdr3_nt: TGCAGCGATACGGATAGCGGGAGGGCTTACAATGAGCAGTTCTTC

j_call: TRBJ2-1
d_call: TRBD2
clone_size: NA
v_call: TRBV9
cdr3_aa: CASSVEGSGSSYNEQFF
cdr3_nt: TGTGCCAGCAGCGTAGAGGGTAGCGGGAGCTCCTACAATGAGCAGTTCTTC

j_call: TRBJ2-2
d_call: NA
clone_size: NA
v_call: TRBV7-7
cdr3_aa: CASSSNPTGGELFF
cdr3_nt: TGTGCTAGCAGCTCTAACCCTACGGGCGGGGAGCTGTTTTTT

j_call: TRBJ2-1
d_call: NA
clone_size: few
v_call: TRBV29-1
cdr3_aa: CSVEVGAGRNEQFF
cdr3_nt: TGCAGCGTTGAAGTGGGTGCCGGTCGGAATGAGCAGTTCTTC

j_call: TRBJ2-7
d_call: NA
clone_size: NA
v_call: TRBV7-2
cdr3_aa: CASSLVSFYEQYF
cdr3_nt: TGTGCCAGCAGCTTAGTATCCTTCTACGAGCAGTACTTC